The 26 T cell receptor beta chains reported below all come from one sample, sequenced in a study of shared clonotypes between healthy human individuals. Profiling relied on immunoSEQ multiplex PCR, and the TCRdb table lists in-frame clones only, not all of them. The data show 2 million to 2.5 million clones, roughly 92% seen once. Sample: naive CD4+ T cells from PBMCs. As to subset: CD45RA+ positively selected. The receptors were gathered from a man aged 18 to 29 in good health. Some clones in this sample may be carry-over from other donors' samples.

Concerning this clone: This sample includes further DNA sequences coding for the same CDR3. CDR3 amino acids: CASSVTGVNTEAFF. CDR3 sequence (DNA): TGTGCCAGCAGCGTGACAGGGGTGAACACTGAAGCTTTCTTT. The V and J genes are TRBV9 and TRBJ1-1; 8 bases map to TRBD1. This CDR3 contains 14 residues. Germline values: CDR1 SGDLS, CDR2 YYNGEE. Trimming took 2 bases from V and 0 from J; bases not matched to a gene: 0.

The chain couples TRBV7-3 to TRBJ2-7; 8 positions match TRBD2. With 4 bases clipped from V and 8 bases from J, the junction kept 10 bases outside the gene matches. Germline-derived CDR1 and CDR2 are SGHTA and FQGTGA. The CDR3 has 14 residues. The CDR3 DNA follows: TGTGCCAGCAGCTCCTCTAGCGGGCTGGTCAAGCAGTACTTC. Translated, it gives CASSSSSGLVKQYF.

The chain is built from TRBV5-1 and TRBJ1-1; D unresolved. V lost 3 bases and J lost 4, with 10 bases in between. Germline CDR1 SGHRS, CDR2 YFSETQ. The CDR3 consists of 13 residues. The CDR3 loop is CASSSGLITEAFF. As DNA, the CDR3 is TGCGCCAGCAGCTCCGGACTGATCACTGAAGCTTTCTTT.

The V and J genes are TRBV29-1 and TRBJ2-3; D unresolved. V was clipped by 4 bases and J by 6 bases, with 17 bases between them. This CDR3 has 14 residues. Germline CDR1 is SQVTM and CDR2 is ANQGSEA. CDR3 region: CSVVEGTRADTQYF. The CDR3 DNA is TGCAGCGTTGTAGAAGGCACCCGGGCTGATACGCAGTATTTT.

The chain uses TRBV11-2 and TRBJ1-1; 8 positions agree with TRBD1. The CDR3 length is 13 residues. The germline CDR1 and CDR2 sequences are SGHAT and FQNNGV. With V trimmed by 5 bases and J by 7 bases, 6 bases remained unmatched. The CDR3 nucleotides read TGTGCCAGCAGCATCAGACAGGGGAATGAAGCTTTCTTT. Residues: CASSIRQGNEAFF.

The genes are TRBV27 and TRBJ1-6; no reliable D call. This CDR3 region has 16 residues. Germline CDR1 reads MNHEY; CDR2 reads SMNVEV (reference sequence). V was pared by 2 bases and J by 0 bases, with 8 bases between. CDR3 protein: CASSLTGSSYNSPLHF. The CDR3 DNA reads TGTGCCAGCAGTTTAACGGGGAGCTCCTATAATTCACCCCTCCACTTT.

The V and J genes are TRBV7-3 and TRBJ2-1; D is undetermined. Germline CDR1 is SGHTA and CDR2 is FQGTGA. Trimming pared 5 bases from V and 5 bases from J, leaving 10 bases between. CDR3 length equals 13 residues. The CDR3 sequence: CASSTTRNNEQFF. The CDR3 nucleotides read TGTGCCAGCAGCACGACAAGGAACAATGAGCAGTTCTTC.

About this clone: It is unclear where the CDR3 begins or ends on the DNA, so no DNA is shown, and the CDR3 is as TCRdb lists it. The chain has TRBV27 and TRBJ2-7; the table's D call TRBD2 went unverified against the DNA. In germline, CDR1 is MNHEY, CDR2 SMNVEV (reference sequence). From its first to its last residue, the CDR3 has 22 amino acids. This chain's CDR3 is CASSGSSVGSSTSGAGRREQYF.

Comment on this clone: The sample carries other DNA sequences with the same CDR3. The chain carries TRBV5-1 and TRBJ1-5; 7 nucleotides line up with TRBD1. Germline V gene lookup returns CDR1 SGHRS and CDR2 YFSETQ. There are 15 residues in the CDR3. V shed 0 bases, J shed 6 bases, and the junction held 6 bases outside the gene matches. CDR3 loop: CASSLGQGGAQPQHF. CDR3 DNA: TGCGCCAGCAGCTTGGGACAGGGAGGTGCTCAGCCCCAGCATTTT.

The genes are TRBV5-1 and TRBJ2-2, with D tentatively TRBD1 (6 bases). Trimming took off 3 bases at V and 5 bases at J, with 14 bases between the two ends. Per germline, CDR1 SGHRS and CDR2 YFSETQ. The CDR3 has 15 residues. The CDR3 loop reads CASSSGHQSTGELFF. The DNA for the CDR3 is TGCGCCAGCAGCTCGGGACACCAATCGACCGGGGAGCTGTTTTTT.

This chain links TRBV7-3 with TRBJ2-3; no reliable D call. Per the germline V gene, CDR1 is SGHTA and CDR2 is FQGTGA. Trimming removed 2 bases from V and 0 bases from J, with 9 bases in between. The CDR3 is 15 residues long. The CDR3 region has the DNA TGTGCCAGCAGCTTAGGCGACTCAAGCACAGATACGCAGTATTTT. Encoded protein: CASSLGDSSTDTQYF.

The V gene is TRBV7-9, the J gene TRBJ2-7, with D tentatively TRBD1 or TRBD2 (6 bases each). TRBJ2-5 matches the DNA end more closely, so the J call is doubtful. The CDR3 totals 15 residues. CDR1 and CDR2 from the germline V gene are SEHNR and FQNEAQ (reference sequence). In nucleotides, the CDR3 is TGTGCCAGCAGCTTAGCGAGGGGGGTCGGAGAGACCCAGTACTTC. It codes for CASSLARGVGETQYF.

The chain recombines TRBV5-5 with TRBJ2-2; TRBD2 agrees at 8 bases. Per germline, CDR1 SGHKS and CDR2 YYEKEE (reference sequence). J was trimmed by 4 bases and V by 7 bases; bases with no gene match: 6. The CDR3 consists of 14 residues. CDR3 amino acids: CASALAGRTGELFF. CDR3 nucleotide sequence: TGTGCCAGCGCCCTAGCGGGCCGCACCGGGGAGCTGTTTTTT.

This chain joins TRBV19 and TRBJ2-7, with TRBD1 identical over 7 bases. The germline CDR1 and CDR2 sequences are LNHDA and SQIVND (reference sequence). Unmatched junction bases numbered 5, after V lost 5 bases and J lost 4 bases. This CDR3 contains 13 residues. CDR3 amino acids: CASSVNRGYEQYF. CDR3 bases: TGTGCCAGTAGTGTTAACAGGGGATACGAGCAGTACTTC.

The chain couples TRBV6-1 to TRBJ2-3, with 7 bases that match TRBD2. The CDR3 length is 12 residues. The V and J ends lost 4 bases and 5 bases, in that order; junction bases with no gene match: 0. Germline CDR1 and CDR2: MNHNS and SASEGT. In nucleotides, the CDR3 is TGTGCCAGCAGTGGGGGGGGAGATACGCAGTATTTT. Translation: CASSGGGDTQYF.

The V call is TRBV5-1, the J call TRBJ2-7; a weak D match, TRBD2 (5 bases). The CDR3 has 14 residues. V was trimmed by 2 bases and J by 3 bases, leaving 12 bases between them. Per the germline V gene, CDR1 is SGHRS and CDR2 is YFSETQ. CDR3 nucleotides: TGCGCCAGCAGCTTATTGCCCGGGGACTACGAGCAGTACTTC. Its protein is CASSLLPGDYEQYF.

V usage is TRBV6-5 and J usage is TRBJ2-1; D might be TRBD1 (6 bases). Per germline, CDR1 MNHEY and CDR2 SVGAGI. Between the trimmed V and J ends, which lost 4 bases and 4 bases, there was a span of 14 bases. The CDR3 runs to 15 residues. The CDR3 sequence: CASSSRQANYNEQFF. The CDR3 coding sequence is TGTGCCAGCAGTTCCCGACAGGCGAATTACAATGAGCAGTTCTTC.

The chain has TRBV7-9 and TRBJ2-3, with D uncertain. Trimming took off 6 bases at V and 5 bases at J, with 9 bases between the two ends. Germline assignment: CDR1 SEHNR and CDR2 FQNEAQ (reference sequence). The CDR3 contains 12 residues. CDR3 nucleotides: TGTGCCAGCAGTCCCGGTCGAGATACGCAGTATTTT. Amino acids: CASSPGRDTQYF. Complete variable domain (other parts from reference TRBV7-9 and TRBJ2-3): DTGVSQNPRHKITKRGQNVTFRCDPISEHNRLYWYRQTLGQGPEFLTYFQNEAQLEKSRLLSDRFSAERPKGSFSTLEIQRTEQGDSAMYLCASSPGRDTQYFGPGTRLTVL.

To note about this clone: The same CDR3 is also encoded by other DNA sequences in this sample. V and J are TRBV5-1 and TRBJ1-5, with D uncertain. The CDR3 extends over 13 amino acids. In germline, CDR1 is SGHRS, CDR2 YFSETQ. Trimming stripped 0 bases from V and 4 bases from J, with 5 bases between. CDR3 protein: CASSLGPNQPQHF. CDR3 coding DNA: TGCGCCAGCAGCTTGGGCCCGAATCAGCCCCAGCATTTT.

The chain uses TRBV28 and TRBJ2-2; 8 bases match TRBD1. J lost 4 bases, V lost 6 bases, and 10 bases had no gene match. Germline CDR1 is MDHEN and CDR2 is SYDVKM. The CDR3 is made up of 16 amino acids. CDR3 amino acids: CASSRSDRGFTGELFF. CDR3 bases: TGTGCCAGCAGCCGCTCAGACAGGGGATTCACCGGGGAGCTGTTTTTT. The full variable domain, its missing parts supplied by reference TRBV28 and TRBJ2-2, is DVKVTQSSRYLVKRTGEKVFLECVQDMDHENMFWYRQDPGLGLRLIYFSYDVKMKEKGDIPEGYSVSREKKERFSLILESASTNQTSMYLCASSRSDRGFTGELFFGEGSRLTVL.

This chain connects TRBV19 to TRBJ1-3, with 7 bases identical to TRBD1. The CDR3 spans 16 residues. With 3 bases clipped from V and 0 bases from J, the junction kept 5 bases outside the gene matches. Germline V gene lookup returns CDR1 LNHDA and CDR2 SQIVND (reference sequence). The chain's CDR3 is CASSIYRGLSGNTIYF. The CDR3 DNA sequence: TGTGCCAGTAGTATCTACAGGGGACTCTCTGGAAACACCATATATTTT.

The rearrangement uses TRBV5-5 and TRBJ2-7; TRBD2 might be the D (7 bases). The CDR3 sequence is 15 residues long. Germline V gene sequence: CDR1 SGHKS, CDR2 YYEKEE (reference sequence). V was shortened by 0 bases and J by 0 bases, with 10 bases between the two germline ends. The CDR3 bases are TGTGCCAGCAGCTTGGTGGGGGGGCTCTCCTACGAGCAGTACTTC. Encoded protein: CASSLVGGLSYEQYF.

The chain has TRBV7-9 and TRBJ2-7; 9 nucleotides agree with TRBD2. The CDR3 consists of 15 residues. In germline, CDR1 is SEHNR, CDR2 FQNEAQ (reference sequence). With 5 bases clipped from V and 4 bases from J, the junction kept 9 bases outside the gene matches. The chain's CDR3 is CASSTLAGELYEQYF. CDR3 bases: TGTGCCAGCAGCACCTTAGCGGGAGAGTTATACGAGCAGTACTTC.

Here the CDR3 DNA reads TGTGCCAGCAGCTCCCCTGGGTTAGCGGGAGACATTCAGTACTTC. Translating it yields CASSSPGLAGDIQYF. J is TRBJ2-4 and V is TRBV7-2, with 9 nucleotides matching TRBD2. CDR1 and CDR2 from the germline V gene are SGHTA and FQGNSA. This CDR3 has 15 amino acids. The J segment lost 8 bases and the V segment lost 4 bases, leaving 9 bases of the junction unmatched.

The gene calls are TRBV7-9 and TRBJ1-5, with a possible D match to TRBD1 (6 bases). Trimming removed 0 bases from V and 1 base from J, with 13 bases in between. The CDR3 has 17 amino acids. Germline V CDR1 and CDR2: SEHNR, FQNEAQ (reference sequence). CDR3 residues: CASSLASGTMSNQPQHF. CDR3 nucleotides: TGTGCCAGCAGCTTAGCGTCAGGGACAATGAGCAATCAGCCCCAGCATTTT.

The rearrangement uses TRBV7-3 and TRBJ1-3, with 7 bases matching TRBD1. The CDR3 consists of 15 residues. CDR1 is SGHTA and CDR2 is FQGTGA in the germline V gene. Unmatched junction bases numbered 5, after V lost 2 bases and J lost 4 bases. The CDR3 spells CASSLDRAGGNTIYF. DNA of the CDR3: TGTGCCAGCAGCTTAGACAGGGCGGGCGGAAACACCATATATTTT.